These 10 T cell receptor beta chains originate from one sample sequenced in a study of cytomegalovirus exposure and HLA in healthy donors. PCR amplification relied on 60 Vbeta primers (plus 13 Jbeta primers). Assay used: immunoSEQ multiplex PCR; TCRdb lists only in-frame clones, some missing. The sample includes 200,000 or so clones, about 77% of them seen just once. Sample: PBMCs. All receptors come from a woman in her twenties or thirties in good health and CMV-seropositive.

DNA of the CDR3: TGTGCCAGCAGTTTACGGGAGGCGGGGGCTAGAGATACGCAGTATTTT. It encodes CASSLREAGARDTQYF. This chain uses TRBV27 with TRBJ2-3; D is perhaps TRBD2 (7 bases). Germline CDR1 is MNHEY and CDR2 is SMNVEV (reference sequence). The length of the CDR3 is 16 residues. Trimming shortened V by 2 bases and J by 5 bases, and 17 bases separated the two germline ends.

The chain has TRBV7-9 and TRBJ1-1; weak D call: TRBD1 (5 bases). The germline gives CDR1 SEHNR, CDR2 FQNEAQ (reference sequence). The CDR3 contains 14 residues. Trimming pared 5 bases from V and 4 bases from J, leaving 14 bases between. DNA of the CDR3: TGTGCCAGCAGCAAAGTGCAGGGTGGCACTGAAGCTTTCTTT. Encoded protein: CASSKVQGGTEAFF.

This clone was recorded only once. The CDR3, as DNA: TGTGCCAGCAGCCGAGAGGGACAGGGTGTCAATGAGCAGTTCTTC. It translates to CASSREGQGVNEQFF. The chain combines TRBV4-2 with TRBJ2-1; TRBD1 matches 9 bases. Germline trimming cut 4 bases from V and 6 bases from J; bases unmatched to any gene: 7. There are 15 residues in the CDR3. Per germline, CDR1 LGHNA and CDR2 YNFKEQ.

V and J are TRBV7-9 and TRBJ2-5; D is undetermined. Germline CDR1 is SEHNR and CDR2 is FQNEAQ (reference sequence). The CDR3 contains 13 residues. V was shortened by 5 bases and J by 2 bases, with 9 bases between the two germline ends. CDR3 amino acids: CASSPTNQETQYF. The CDR3 nucleotides are TGTGCCAGCAGCCCTACGAATCAAGAGACCCAGTACTTC.

V gene TRBV5-6 combines with J gene TRBJ2-7, with TRBD1 matching 7 bases. The CDR3 sequence is 15 residues long. J was trimmed by 1 base and V by 6 bases; bases with no gene match: 10. Germline V gives CDR1 SGHDT, CDR2 YYEEEE. The CDR3: CASTPSKGASYEQYF. CDR3 sequence (DNA): TGTGCCAGCACCCCGAGTAAGGGGGCGTCCTACGAGCAGTACTTC.

The rearrangement uses TRBV13 and TRBJ2-1; 12 nucleotides agree with TRBD2. Germline values: CDR1 PRHDT, CDR2 FYEKMQ (reference sequence). The CDR3 loop spans 16 amino acids. After removal of 5 bases from V and 6 bases from J, the junction contained 8 bases not matched to a gene. CDR3 sequence (DNA): TGTGCCAGCAGCACGGAACTAGCGGGGGGTGGCAATGAGCAGTTCTTC. Amino acid sequence: CASSTELAGGGNEQFF.

This clone has a handful of counts. The J gene is TRBJ1-1, the V gene TRBV9, with TRBD1 matching over 9 bases. The CDR3 sequence is 15 residues long. Trimming at V came to 4 bases and at J to 4 bases, leaving 8 bases not matched to a gene. Germline CDR1 is SGDLS and CDR2 is YYNGEE. The CDR3 DNA sequence: TGTGCCAGCAGCCCGGGACAGGGTAGGGGCACTGAAGCTTTCTTT. It codes for CASSPGQGRGTEAFF.

The chain employs TRBV7-3 and TRBJ1-1, with a possible D match to TRBD1 (6 bases). The germline CDR1 and CDR2 sequences are SGHTA and FQGTGA. CDR3 length: 18 residues. V was shortened by 4 bases and J by 1 base, with 22 bases between the two germline ends. The CDR3 region has the DNA TGTGCCAGCAGCTCCATTCCCCTCAGGGGATTGGGGAACACTGAAGCTTTCTTT. Encoded protein: CASSSIPLRGLGNTEAFF.

The chain employs TRBV19 and TRBJ1-5; 7 bases are shared with TRBD1. Germline CDR1 LNHDA, CDR2 SQIVND (reference sequence). CDR3 length equals 15 residues. J lost 4 bases, V lost 6 bases, and 9 bases had no gene match. The CDR3 protein is CASRPGQRTNQPQHF. The CDR3 DNA is TGTGCCAGTAGACCGGGACAGCGCACTAATCAGCCCCAGCATTTT.

The chain is built from TRBV5-5 and TRBJ2-6; TRBD1 matches 9 bases. The CDR3 covers 16 residues. V shed 3 bases and J 4 bases; nucleotides not matched to a gene: 5. Germline values: CDR1 SGHKS, CDR2 YYEKEE (reference sequence). CDR3 protein: CASSWDRVKGANVLTF. The CDR3, as DNA: TGTGCCAGCAGCTGGGACAGGGTGAAAGGGGCCAACGTCCTGACTTTC. The complete variable domain, with remaining parts taken from reference TRBV5-5 and TRBJ2-6, reads DAGVTQSPTHLIKTRGQQVTLRCSPISGHKSVSWYQQVLGQGPQFIFQYYEKEERGRGNFPDRFSARQFPNYSSELNVNALLLGDSALYLCASSWDRVKGANVLTFGAGSRLTVL.